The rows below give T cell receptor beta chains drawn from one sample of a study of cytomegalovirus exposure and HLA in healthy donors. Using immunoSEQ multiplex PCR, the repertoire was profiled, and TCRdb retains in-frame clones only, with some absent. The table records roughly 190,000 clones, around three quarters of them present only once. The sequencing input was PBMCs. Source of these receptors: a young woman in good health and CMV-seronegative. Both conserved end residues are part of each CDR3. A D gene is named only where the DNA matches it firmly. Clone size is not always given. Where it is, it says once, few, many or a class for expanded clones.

cdr3_aa: CASSLRPTAEAFF
cdr3_nt: TGTGCCAGCAGCTTACGCCCCACAGCAGAAGCTTTCTTT
clone_size: few
v_call: TRBV7-3
j_call: TRBJ1-1
d_call: NA

cdr3_aa: CASNRGRSDEQYF
cdr3_nt: TGTGCCAGCAACAGGGGGCGTTCGGACGAGCAGTACTTC
clone_size: NA
v_call: TRBV28
j_call: TRBJ2-7
d_call: TRBD1

cdr3_aa: CASSRDSQETQYF
cdr3_nt: TGTGCCAGCTCACGAGACAGTCAAGAGACCCAGTACTTC
clone_size: NA
v_call: TRBV18
j_call: TRBJ2-5
d_call: NA

cdr3_aa: CASSASGSTGELFF
cdr3_nt: TGTGCCAGCAGTGCGAGCGGGAGCACCGGGGAGCTGTTTTTT
clone_size: NA
v_call: TRBV27
j_call: TRBJ2-2
d_call: TRBD2

cdr3_aa: CASSPLAGSNTEAFF
cdr3_nt: TGTGCCAGCAGCCCACTGGCAGGGTCCAACACTGAAGCTTTCTTT
clone_size: few
v_call: TRBV9
j_call: TRBJ1-1
d_call: NA

cdr3_aa: CASRLQVPAYNSPLHF
cdr3_nt: TGTGCCAGCAGACTTCAGGTGCCAGCCTATAATTCACCCCTCCACTTT
clone_size: NA
v_call: TRBV28
j_call: TRBJ1-6
d_call: NA

cdr3_aa: CASSISYGASDRPQHF
cdr3_nt: TGTGCCAGTAGTATTTCTTATGGGGCATCGGATCGGCCCCAGCATTTT
clone_size: NA
v_call: TRBV19
j_call: TRBJ1-5
d_call: NA

cdr3_aa: CASSDFGRWVNQPQHF
cdr3_nt: TGTGCCAGCAGTGACTTTGGCAGGTGGGTCAATCAGCCCCAGCATTTT
clone_size: NA
v_call: TRBV6-4
j_call: TRBJ1-5
d_call: NA

cdr3_aa: CASTFSGATEAFF
cdr3_nt: TGTGCCAGTACGTTTTCGGGAGCCACTGAAGCTTTCTTT
clone_size: NA
v_call: TRBV28
j_call: TRBJ1-1
d_call: NA

cdr3_aa: CASKEGRSTEAFF
cdr3_nt: TGTGCCAGTAAAGAGGGAAGAAGCACTGAAGCTTTCTTT
clone_size: NA
v_call: TRBV19
j_call: TRBJ1-1
d_call: NA

cdr3_aa: CATAQGKNQPQHF
cdr3_nt: TGTGCCACAGCCCAGGGGAAAAATCAGCCCCAGCATTTT
clone_size: NA
v_call: TRBV19
j_call: TRBJ1-5
d_call: NA

cdr3_aa: CASSQVLAASYEQYF
cdr3_nt: TGCGCCAGCAGCCAAGTTTTGGCGGCTTCCTACGAGCAGTACTTC
clone_size: NA
v_call: TRBV4-3
j_call: TRBJ2-7
d_call: NA

cdr3_aa: CAISRDRDNSPLHF
cdr3_nt: TGTGCCATCAGCCGGGACAGGGATAATTCACCCCTCCACTTT
clone_size: NA
v_call: TRBV10-3
j_call: TRBJ1-6
d_call: TRBD1

cdr3_aa: CASSFRGESSYNEQFF
cdr3_nt: TGTGCCAGCAGCTTCCGCGGGGAAAGCTCCTACAATGAGCAGTTCTTC
clone_size: NA
v_call: TRBV11-2
j_call: TRBJ2-1
d_call: NA

cdr3_aa: CASSRNRVGTEAFF
cdr3_nt: TGTGCCAGCAGCCGTAACAGGGTAGGCACTGAAGCTTTCTTT
clone_size: NA
v_call: TRBV7-2
j_call: TRBJ1-1
d_call: NA

cdr3_aa: CASSQGRSDSNQPQHF
cdr3_nt: TGCGCCAGCAGCCAAGGGCGGAGTGATAGCAATCAGCCCCAGCATTTT
clone_size: NA
v_call: TRBV4-1
j_call: TRBJ1-5
d_call: NA

cdr3_aa: CASSYFRGDTEAFF
cdr3_nt: TGTGCCAGCAGTTACTTCAGGGGTGACACTGAAGCTTTCTTT
clone_size: NA
v_call: TRBV6-5
j_call: TRBJ1-1
d_call: NA

cdr3_aa: CASRRQEAGELFF
cdr3_nt: TGTGCCAGCAGAAGACAGGAGGCCGGGGAGCTGTTTTTT
clone_size: NA
v_call: TRBV28
j_call: TRBJ2-2
d_call: NA

cdr3_aa: CASSHTGEEETQYF
cdr3_nt: TGTGCCAGCAGCCACACAGGGGAGGAAGAGACCCAGTACTTC
clone_size: NA
v_call: TRBV11-2
j_call: TRBJ2-5
d_call: NA

cdr3_aa: CAWSVQSETQYF
cdr3_nt: TGTGCCTGGAGTGTACAGTCAGAGACCCAGTACTTC
clone_size: NA
v_call: TRBV30
j_call: TRBJ2-5
d_call: NA

cdr3_aa: CASSFRVGYEQYF
cdr3_nt: TGCGCCAGCAGCTTCCGGGTCGGGTACGAGCAGTACTTC
clone_size: NA
v_call: TRBV5-1
j_call: TRBJ2-7
d_call: NA

cdr3_aa: CASRGGSYNEQFF
cdr3_nt: TGTGCCAGCAGGGGGGGCTCCTACAATGAGCAGTTCTTC
clone_size: NA
v_call: TRBV2
j_call: TRBJ2-1
d_call: NA

cdr3_aa: CASRQGAYTNYGYTF
cdr3_nt: TGTGCCAGTCGTCAGGGGGCTTATACTAACTATGGCTACACCTTC
clone_size: NA
v_call: TRBV19
j_call: TRBJ1-2
d_call: TRBD1

cdr3_aa: CATRKDTQYF
cdr3_nt: TGTGCCACCCGTAAAGATACGCAGTATTTT
clone_size: NA
v_call: TRBV7-9
j_call: TRBJ2-3
d_call: NA

cdr3_aa: CASSQQSGTGELFF
cdr3_nt: TGTGCCAGCAGCCAACAAAGCGGCACCGGGGAGCTGTTTTTT
clone_size: NA
v_call: TRBV4-2
j_call: TRBJ2-2
d_call: NA

cdr3_aa: CASSPTTGAWEQYF
cdr3_nt: TGTGCCAGCAGCCCCACGACAGGGGCGTGGGAGCAGTACTTC
clone_size: NA
v_call: TRBV9
j_call: TRBJ2-7
d_call: TRBD1

cdr3_aa: CASSLGGETNTEAFF
cdr3_nt: TGCGCCAGCAGCTTGGGAGGAGAAACGAACACTGAAGCTTTCTTT
clone_size: NA
v_call: TRBV5-1
j_call: TRBJ1-1
d_call: NA

cdr3_aa: CASSLANRGSYEQYF
cdr3_nt: TGTGCCAGCAGCTTAGCAAACAGGGGATCCTACGAGCAGTACTTC
clone_size: once
v_call: TRBV5-5
j_call: TRBJ2-7
d_call: TRBD1

cdr3_aa: CASSQDGTSGRNIQYF
cdr3_nt: TGCGCCAGCAGCCAAGATGGGACTAGCGGGAGGAACATTCAGTACTTC
clone_size: NA
v_call: TRBV4-3
j_call: TRBJ2-4
d_call: TRBD2

cdr3_aa: CSGRAQGSTEAFF
cdr3_nt: TGCAGCGGCCGGGCCCAGGGTAGCACTGAAGCTTTCTTT
clone_size: NA
v_call: TRBV29-1
j_call: TRBJ1-1
d_call: NA

cdr3_aa: CASSLVAGGMMDNEQFF
cdr3_nt: TGTGCCAGCAGCTTAGTAGCGGGGGGGATGATGGACAATGAGCAGTTCTTC
clone_size: NA
v_call: TRBV7-9
j_call: TRBJ2-1
d_call: TRBD2

cdr3_aa: CASSLWGSLNQPQHF
cdr3_nt: TGTGCCAGCAGTTTATGGGGCAGCCTCAATCAGCCCCAGCATTTT
clone_size: once
v_call: TRBV28
j_call: TRBJ1-5
d_call: NA

cdr3_aa: CAWSVQSPLHF
cdr3_nt: TGTGCCTGGAGTGTTCAGTCACCCCTCCACTTT
clone_size: NA
v_call: TRBV30
j_call: TRBJ1-6
d_call: NA

cdr3_aa: CASRDSPLHF
cdr3_nt: TGTGCCTCGAGGGATTCACCCCTCCACTTT
clone_size: NA
v_call: TRBV6-5
j_call: TRBJ1-6
d_call: NA

cdr3_aa: CASSLVEETQYF
cdr3_nt: TGCGCCAGCAGCTTGGTAGAAGAGACCCAGTACTTC
clone_size: NA
v_call: TRBV5-1
j_call: TRBJ2-5
d_call: NA

cdr3_aa: CASSDLTYEQYF
cdr3_nt: TGCGCCAGCAGTGACCTTACCTACGAGCAGTACTTC
clone_size: few
v_call: TRBV10-2
j_call: TRBJ2-7
d_call: NA

cdr3_aa: CASRGRATEAFF
cdr3_nt: TGTGCCAGCCGAGGGAGGGCGACTGAAGCTTTCTTT
clone_size: NA
v_call: TRBV28
j_call: TRBJ1-1
d_call: NA

cdr3_aa: CASSQDRGSGNTIYF
cdr3_nt: TGTGCCAGCAGCCAAGATCGGGGGTCTGGAAACACCATATATTTT
clone_size: NA
v_call: TRBV4-2
j_call: TRBJ1-3
d_call: NA

cdr3_aa: CASSLFAGARTEAFF
cdr3_nt: TGTGCCAGCAGCTTATTCGCAGGTGCAAGGACTGAAGCTTTCTTT
clone_size: NA
v_call: TRBV7-3
j_call: TRBJ1-1
d_call: NA

cdr3_aa: CASTREGSGANVLTF
cdr3_nt: TGCGCCAGCACCAGAGAGGGATCTGGGGCCAACGTCCTGACTTTC
clone_size: few
v_call: TRBV5-1
j_call: TRBJ2-6
d_call: NA

cdr3_aa: CASLTGLGNQPQHF
cdr3_nt: TGTGCCAGTCTTACAGGGTTGGGCAATCAGCCCCAGCATTTT
clone_size: once
v_call: TRBV6-1
j_call: TRBJ1-5
d_call: NA

cdr3_aa: CASSQRVISGNTIYF
cdr3_nt: TGTGCCAGCAGCCAGCGAGTGATCTCTGGAAACACCATATATTTT
clone_size: NA
v_call: TRBV7-2
j_call: TRBJ1-3
d_call: NA

cdr3_aa: CASSLRALAKNIQYF
cdr3_nt: TGTGCCAGCAGCTTGAGGGCTTTAGCCAAAAACATTCAGTACTTC
clone_size: NA
v_call: TRBV11-2
j_call: TRBJ2-4
d_call: NA

cdr3_aa: CASSLGLAGSDTQYF
cdr3_nt: TGTGCCAGCAGCTTAGGACTAGCGGGCAGTGATACGCAGTATTTT
clone_size: once
v_call: TRBV7-2
j_call: TRBJ2-3
d_call: TRBD2

cdr3_aa: CATGTSAYNEQFF
cdr3_nt: TGTGCCACCGGGACTAGCGCCTACAATGAGCAGTTCTTC
clone_size: once
v_call: TRBV15
j_call: TRBJ2-1
d_call: TRBD2

cdr3_aa: CASSDSRGYTDTQYF
cdr3_nt: TGTGCCAGCAGTGACTCACGGGGTTACACAGATACGCAGTATTTT
clone_size: few
v_call: TRBV6-1
j_call: TRBJ2-3
d_call: NA

cdr3_aa: CASSFSGSSYEQYF
cdr3_nt: TGTGCCAGCAGTTTCAGCGGGAGTTCCTACGAGCAGTACTTC
clone_size: NA
v_call: TRBV28
j_call: TRBJ2-7
d_call: TRBD2

cdr3_aa: CASSSVRTVGDTQYF
cdr3_nt: TGTGCCAGCAGCTCAGTACGGACAGTGGGGGATACGCAGTATTTT
clone_size: few
v_call: TRBV6-1
j_call: TRBJ2-3
d_call: NA

cdr3_aa: CSGRGGQTEAFF
cdr3_nt: TGCAGCGGACGGGGAGGACAAACTGAAGCTTTCTTT
clone_size: NA
v_call: TRBV29-1
j_call: TRBJ1-1
d_call: NA

cdr3_aa: CASYPGGNEQFF
cdr3_nt: TGTGCCAGCTACCCGGGGGGGAATGAGCAGTTCTTC
clone_size: NA
v_call: TRBV6-5
j_call: TRBJ2-1
d_call: TRBD2

cdr3_aa: CSVGQASNQPQHF
cdr3_nt: TGCAGCGTGGGACAGGCTAGCAATCAGCCCCAGCATTTT
clone_size: NA
v_call: TRBV29-1
j_call: TRBJ1-5
d_call: TRBD1

cdr3_aa: CASSLDKGQAYNEQFF
cdr3_nt: TGTGCCAGCAGCTTAGACAAAGGACAGGCTTACAATGAGCAGTTCTTC
clone_size: NA
v_call: TRBV7-9
j_call: TRBJ2-1
d_call: TRBD1

cdr3_aa: CASSLYGRADEQFF
cdr3_nt: TGTGCCAGCAGCTTATACGGGAGGGCGGATGAGCAGTTCTTC
clone_size: once
v_call: TRBV5-6
j_call: TRBJ2-1
d_call: TRBD2

cdr3_aa: CAITSTRGAVYGYTF
cdr3_nt: TGTGCCATCACCTCGACGCGGGGCGCAGTTTATGGCTACACCTTC
clone_size: NA
v_call: TRBV6-4
j_call: TRBJ1-2
d_call: NA

cdr3_aa: CASSQALLALIRCEQYF
cdr3_nt: TGTGCCAGCAGCCAAGCCCTACTAGCGCTAATTCGGTGCGAGCAGTACTTC
clone_size: NA
v_call: TRBV14
j_call: TRBJ2-7
d_call: TRBD2

cdr3_aa: CASSEALVGQAFYEQYF
cdr3_nt: TGTGCCAGCAGTGAAGCGCTTGTCGGACAGGCTTTCTACGAGCAGTACTTC
clone_size: NA
v_call: TRBV6-1
j_call: TRBJ2-7
d_call: TRBD1

cdr3_aa: CASSHTALNTEAFF
cdr3_nt: TGCGCCAGCAGCCATACAGCCTTGAACACTGAAGCTTTCTTT
clone_size: NA
v_call: TRBV4-1
j_call: TRBJ1-1
d_call: NA

cdr3_aa: CASSSDTGELFF
cdr3_nt: TGTGCCAGCAGCTCGGACACCGGGGAGCTGTTTTTT
clone_size: NA
v_call: TRBV5-4
j_call: TRBJ2-2
d_call: NA

cdr3_aa: CATSTLTSAANIQYF
cdr3_nt: TGTGCCACCAGCACTCTGACTAGCGCGGCAAACATTCAGTACTTC
clone_size: NA
v_call: TRBV15
j_call: TRBJ2-4
d_call: TRBD2